This is a list of T cell receptor beta chains from one sample in a study of beta chain features in type 1 diabetes. Repertoires were generated with immunoSEQ multiplex PCR, while TCRdb's copy carries only in-frame clones and drops some. The sample yields 300,000 to 350,000 clones, 6.5% to 10% seen once. The specimen was central memory CD4+ T cells from blood. The receptor source for this set is a young woman in good health. Each CDR3 is given with its conserved first and last residue. The D gene is left open where the match is weak. Expanded clones get a size class; other rows say once, few or many, or leave the size out.

d_call: NA
clone_size: NA
v_call: TRBV19
j_call: TRBJ1-5
cdr3_aa: CASTWDINSNQPQHF
cdr3_nt: TGTGCCAGTACCTGGGACATCAATAGCAATCAGCCCCAGCATTTT

d_call: TRBD1
clone_size: NA
v_call: TRBV7-2
j_call: TRBJ1-5
cdr3_aa: CASSYGQGNQPQHF
cdr3_nt: TGTGCCAGCAGCTATGGACAGGGGAATCAGCCCCAGCATTTT

d_call: TRBD2
clone_size: few
v_call: TRBV7-8
j_call: TRBJ2-7
cdr3_aa: CASSLEPVAGPYEQYF
cdr3_nt: TGTGCCAGCAGCCTAGAACCGGTAGCGGGTCCCTACGAGCAGTACTTC

d_call: NA
clone_size: NA
v_call: TRBV4-1
j_call: TRBJ2-5
cdr3_aa: CASSQVKGPETQYF
cdr3_nt: TGCGCCAGCAGCCAAGTAAAGGGTCCGGAGACCCAGTACTTC

d_call: NA
clone_size: NA
v_call: TRBV9
j_call: TRBJ2-1
cdr3_aa: CASSVEVYNEQFF
cdr3_nt: TGTGCCAGCAGCGTAGAGGTCTACAATGAGCAGTTCTTC

d_call: NA
clone_size: NA
v_call: TRBV9
j_call: TRBJ2-2
cdr3_aa: CASSVSARGGGELFF
cdr3_nt: TGTGCCAGCAGCGTATCCGCCAGGGGTGGGGGGGAGCTGTTTTTT

d_call: NA
clone_size: few
v_call: TRBV7-4
j_call: TRBJ1-4
cdr3_aa: CASSLRGPTPREKLFF
cdr3_nt: TGTGCCAGCAGCTTACGTGGACCGACTCCTCGTGAAAAACTGTTTTTT

d_call: NA
clone_size: NA
v_call: TRBV5-1
j_call: TRBJ1-4
cdr3_aa: CASRTGDNEKLFF
cdr3_nt: TGCGCCAGCAGAACGGGGGATAATGAAAAACTGTTTTTT

d_call: NA
clone_size: NA
v_call: TRBV11-1
j_call: TRBJ2-7
cdr3_aa: CASSTGGEQYF
cdr3_nt: TGTGCCAGCTCGACTGGGGGCGAGCAGTACTTC

d_call: NA
clone_size: few
v_call: TRBV28
j_call: TRBJ1-4
cdr3_aa: CASSQNYEKLFF
cdr3_nt: TGTGCCAGCAGTCAAAACTATGAAAAACTGTTTTTT

d_call: NA
clone_size: NA
v_call: TRBV4-2
j_call: TRBJ2-5
cdr3_aa: CASSQVRDERETQYF
cdr3_nt: TGTGCCAGCAGCCAAGTTCGGGACGAGAGAGAGACCCAGTACTTC